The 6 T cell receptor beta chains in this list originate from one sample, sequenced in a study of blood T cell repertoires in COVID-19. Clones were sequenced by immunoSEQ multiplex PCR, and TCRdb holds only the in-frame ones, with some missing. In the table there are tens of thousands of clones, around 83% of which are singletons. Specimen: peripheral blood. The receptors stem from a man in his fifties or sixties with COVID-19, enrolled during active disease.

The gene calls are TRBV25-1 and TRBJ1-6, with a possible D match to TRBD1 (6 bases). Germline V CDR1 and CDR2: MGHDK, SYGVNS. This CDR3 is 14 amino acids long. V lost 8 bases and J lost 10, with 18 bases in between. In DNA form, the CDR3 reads TGTGCCAGCTGGGGCAGGGGTATTAGATCACCCCTCCACTTT. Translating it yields CASWGRGIRSPLHF.

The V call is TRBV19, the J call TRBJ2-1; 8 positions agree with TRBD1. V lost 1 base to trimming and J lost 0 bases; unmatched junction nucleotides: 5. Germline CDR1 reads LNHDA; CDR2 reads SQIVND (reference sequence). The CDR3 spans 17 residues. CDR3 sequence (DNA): TGTGCCAGTAGTATAGGACAGGGGACAAGCTCCTACAATGAGCAGTTCTTC. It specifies CASSIGQGTSSYNEQFF.

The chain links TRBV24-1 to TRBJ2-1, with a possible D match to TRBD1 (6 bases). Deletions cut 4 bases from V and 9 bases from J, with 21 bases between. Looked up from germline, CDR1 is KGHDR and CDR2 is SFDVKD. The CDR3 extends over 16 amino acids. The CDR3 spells CATSDLGGVSPVEQFF. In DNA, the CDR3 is TGTGCCACCAGTGACCTAGGGGGAGTTAGTCCTGTTGAGCAGTTCTTC.

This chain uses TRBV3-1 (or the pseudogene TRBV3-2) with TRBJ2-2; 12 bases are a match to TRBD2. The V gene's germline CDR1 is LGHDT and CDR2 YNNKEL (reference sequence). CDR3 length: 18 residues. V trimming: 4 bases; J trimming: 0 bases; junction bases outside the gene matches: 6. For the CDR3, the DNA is TGTGCCAGCAGCCCCGGCCTAGCGGGAGGGGCGAACACCGGGGAGCTGTTTTTT. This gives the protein CASSPGLAGGANTGELFF.

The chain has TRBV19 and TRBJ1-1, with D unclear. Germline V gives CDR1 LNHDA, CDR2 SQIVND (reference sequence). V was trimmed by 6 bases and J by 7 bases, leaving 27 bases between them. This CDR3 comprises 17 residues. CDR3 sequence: CASSKSGGWHWGGEAFF. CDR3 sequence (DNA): TGTGCCAGTAGCAAGTCCGGCGGTTGGCACTGGGGAGGTGAAGCTTTCTTT.

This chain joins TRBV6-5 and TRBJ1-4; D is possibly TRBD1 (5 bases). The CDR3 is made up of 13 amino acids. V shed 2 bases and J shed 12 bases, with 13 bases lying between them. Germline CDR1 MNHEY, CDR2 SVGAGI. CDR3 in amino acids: CASSYGTHGQLFF. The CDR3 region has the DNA TGTGCCAGCAGTTACGGGACTCACGGGCAACTGTTTTTT.